This record covers a single T cell receptor beta chain. V lost 5 bases to trimming and J lost 7 bases; unmatched junction nucleotides: 6. Looked up from germline, CDR1 is MDHEN and CDR2 is SYDVKM. The CDR3 is made up of 15 amino acids. These data are taken from a study of blood T cell repertoires in COVID-19. Study-level background: Acute and convalescent COVID-19 specimens originated in the United States, Italy and Spain. In each case, the material was cDNA or gDNA derived from T cells, B-cell-depleted T cells, or PBMCs.

In the original workflow: Researchers report that nucleated cell counts were estimated from reference gene primer amplification. Some clones are missing from TCRdb's copy, which holds only in-frame ones; the method was immunoSEQ multiplex PCR. V, J and clone size derive from that table, while D and trimming were established from the DNA sequence. Of some 240,000 clones listed, approximately 80% are singletons. The clonotype originates from an elderly woman with acute or convalescent COVID-19. The rearrangement uses TRBV28 and TRBJ1-4; 11 nucleotides align to TRBD1. The material sequenced was peripheral blood. The CDR3 nucleotides read TGTGCCAGCAGTCGCCCGGGACAGGGGGTTGAAAAACTGTTTTTT. The encoded protein is CASSRPGQGVEKLFF.